This entry describes one T cell receptor (beta chain). Its antigen remains undetermined. No base-level quality is on record; no much larger clone is a single base apart. The source of the sample is a study of T cells in Graves' hyperthyroidism and ophthalmopathy (dated by TCRdb to the late 2010s). For the study in its entirety: Peripheral blood samples were taken at the time of initial diagnosis, prior to any treatment. The approximately 100 discovery patients were randomly divided into training and test sets at a 7:3 ratio. According to the paper, TCR Vbeta CDR3 sequencing was carried out on more than 120 peripheral blood samples, which came from under 50 ophthalmopathy, approximately 72 hyperthyroidism and approximately 17 progressor patients. Prospective prediction of ophthalmopathy was tested in an independent validation cohort consisting of 18 hyperthyroidism patients and approximately 16 patients who later progressed to ophthalmopathy. To identify distinguishing TCR V-J signatures, a discovery cohort of about 95 patients was used, comprising roughly 45 with Graves' ophthalmopathy and some 60 with stable Graves' hyperthyroidism. After sampling, hyperthyroidism patients received methimazole starting at 30 mg daily, and ophthalmopathy patients received high-dose intravenous methylprednisolone. In addition, the study compared T-cell repertoires in thyroid tissue and in blood from about 6 Graves' hyperthyroidism patients. Overall study outcomes, separate from this receptor: Sample size was not statistically predetermined, and investigators were not blinded to group allocation. In validation, progression to ophthalmopathy was predicted by the model with more than 65% sensitivity and 72% to 85% specificity, a median of approximately 6.5 months before onset. A model built on a 13 V-J signature distinguished ophthalmopathy from stable hyperthyroidism, reaching 85% to 90% sensitivity and under 84% specificity in cross-validation and 80%/75% in testing. Most expanded thyroid clonotypes (frequency above 0.001) were also found in blood, which suggests that blood repertoires may mirror thyroid immune responses.

CDR3 length: 17 amino acids, cysteine to phenylalanine. Only the CDR3 DNA stays, 51 bases, in frame from base 1. V lost 3 bases and J lost 1 base, and the count of bases not matched to a germline gene is 9. The TCR beta CDR3 regions were amplified from the RNA transcripts. A first-round RT-PCR of the TCR CDR3 used the HTBI primer set with the Qiagen OneStep RT-PCR kit. The libraries were constructed in a second round of multiplex PCR and then size-selected and purified. Paired-end sequencing of the libraries was performed with 100 bp reads on an Illumina HiSeq2000. Concerning the study's data processing: SOAPnuke was used to process the raw data, throwing out any read that contained adapters or uncalled bases, had a mean Phred below 15, or lacked an exact constant-primer or identifier match. High-quality paired reads were merged with COPE v1.2.5, and unique nucleotide sequences were defined as clonotypes. Clonotypes were aligned to IMGT TRBV, TRBD and TRBJ reference segments using MiTCR v1.1. Analysis was restricted to V-J combinations with a frequency above 0.0001, which covered just over 98% of repertoires. A TCS score was defined as the ratio between F50 (clonal expansion) and ExV (chaos), using BLOSUM62-based TCRdist between CDR3 peptides within each V-J. Welch's t-statistics and random forest reduced roughly 540 V-J features to 10 to 15, which were used in a naive Bayes classifier (R e1071). Thyroid-blood repertoire similarity was quantified with the Morisita-Horn index. TCRdb trimmed the raw reads at Q25, called clones with MiXCR and kept productive beta chains. CDR3 protein duplicates are merged, each entry listing the most common genes and DNA. The V and J calls and clone size are TCRdb's, not the authors'. The sample has hundreds of thousands of distinct CDR3 sequences on record, about 38% of them singletons. In total, the top ten clones hold 8% to 9% of the sample.

Stable Graves' hyperthyroidism was defined as the absence of progression to ophthalmopathy over 18 months of follow-up. Hyperthyroidism patients were newly diagnosed, with disease duration under 2 months, and aged 18 to 65 years. Exclusion was applied to patients with uncontrolled infections, other autoimmune diseases, pregnancy or lactation. Diagnoses relied on clinical symptoms, serum thyroxine and TRAb, thyroid ultrasound and orbital computed tomography. PBMCs were separated from roughly 9.6 ml of fresh peripheral blood using Ficoll-Paque density gradient centrifugation. Trizol reagent was used to extract total RNA, and RNA quality was then checked on an Agilent 2100 Bioanalyzer.

The TCR sequence derives from a man between 18 and 35 years old with Graves' hyperthyroidism. Sequences were obtained from blood. In this chain, TRBV12-3 or TRBV12-4 is recombined with TRBJ2-5; TRBD2 fits 9 bases in the junction. The CDR3 amino acid sequence is: CASSFSRGGLGQETQYF. The DNA is TGTGCCAGCAGTTTTTCGCGGGGGGGCCTAGGCCAAGAGACCCAGTACTTC.